This T cell receptor (beta chain) was found in a study of blood T cell repertoires in COVID-19. Sequencing used immunoSEQ multiplex PCR; TCRdb keeps in-frame clones, though not all of them. The table records 130,000 to 150,000 clones, under 90% of them present only once. CDR3 length: 13 residues. The V gene lost 4 bases and the J gene lost 1 base, with 6 bases spanning the gap. Germline CDR1 reads LGHDT; CDR2 reads YNNKEL (reference sequence). This clonotype was sampled from a human donor in a cohort sampled during active COVID-19. The material sequenced was peripheral blood. The V gene is TRBV3-1 (or the pseudogene TRBV3-2), the J gene TRBJ2-3; D gene unclear. In nucleotides, the CDR3 is TGTGCCAGCAGCCCCTACGGCACAGATACGCAGTATTTT. As protein: CASSPYGTDTQYF.